These 32 T cell receptor beta chains were sequenced from one sample in a study of OX40 agonist ivuxolimab in advanced cancers. Some clones are missing from TCRdb's copy, which holds only in-frame ones; the method was immunoSEQ multiplex PCR. The sample shows some 78,000 clones, about 90% of them seen only once. Here the sequenced sample was CD4+ or CD8+ T cells sorted from blood, taken in a trial of the OX40 agonist ivuxolimab. These receptors were taken from an adult with an advanced solid tumor such as melanoma, head and neck, liver or kidney cancer.

The rearrangement uses TRBV23-1 and TRBJ1-4; weak D call: TRBD1 (5 bases). TRBV23-1 is placed among ORFs of uncertain function. CDR3 length: 13 residues. Trimming took 4 bases from V and 7 from J, leaving 10 bases between them. The CDR3 DNA is TGCGCCAGCAGTCTTCAGGGCGGTGAAAAACTGTTTTTT. This translates into CASSLQGGEKLFF.

This clone occurred once. This chain links TRBV14 with TRBJ1-5, with a weak D call TRBD1 (5 bases). This CDR3 spans 15 amino acids. With 9 bases removed from V and 0 bases from J, the gap between germline ends came to 15 bases. Germline V gives CDR1 SGHDN, CDR2 FVKESK. The CDR3 region has the DNA TGTGCCAGGGGGGTCGGGACGGCTAGCAATCAGCCCCAGCATTTT. It codes for CARGVGTASNQPQHF.

The DNA of the CDR3 is TGTGCCAGCAGCGCGGGACAGGGTTATGGCTACACCTTC. It codes for CASSAGQGYGYTF. This chain connects TRBV5-4 to TRBJ1-2; TRBD1 matches at 9 bases. CDR1 and CDR2 from the germline V gene are SGHNT and YYREEE (reference sequence). J lost 5 bases, V lost 4 bases, and 3 bases had no gene match. This CDR3 spans 13 amino acids.

The chain couples TRBV14 to TRBJ1-1; perhaps TRBD1 as D (5 bases). Trimming stripped 4 bases from V and 0 bases from J, with 9 bases between. The CDR3 spans 14 residues. Germline CDR1 and CDR2: SGHDN and FVKESK. CDR3 in DNA: TGTGCCAGCAGCCCTCGGGGCTTGAACACTGAAGCTTTCTTT. It is translated as CASSPRGLNTEAFF.

The chain carries TRBV5-4 and TRBJ2-1; 8 bases map to TRBD2. The germline gives CDR1 SGHNT, CDR2 YYREEE (reference sequence). This CDR3 comprises 14 residues. V gave up 4 bases and J gave up 0 bases; unmatched junction bases: 0. Here the CDR3 reads CASSRGGSYNEQFF. The DNA for the CDR3 is TGTGCCAGCAGCCGGGGGGGCTCCTACAATGAGCAGTTCTTC.

This chain links TRBV10-3 with TRBJ1-4; D remains unclear. Germline CDR1 and CDR2: ENHRY and SYGVKD. The CDR3 is 13 residues long. V was cut by 0 bases and J by 11 bases, with 10 bases left in between. The DNA of the CDR3 is TGTGCCATCAGTGAGTCAACGGGGAGGAAACTGTTTTTT. Translation: CAISESTGRKLFF.

This chain links TRBV2 with TRBJ1-5; TRBD1 matches 7 bases. Germline CDR1 SNHLY, CDR2 FYNNEI. The CDR3 covers 14 residues. V was pared by 4 bases and J by 8 bases, with 8 bases of the junction left unmatched. The CDR3 DNA sequence: TGTGCCAGCAGTGGCGACAGGGTGGACGAGCCCCAGCATTTT. It translates to CASSGDRVDEPQHF.

The chain is built from TRBV7-9 and TRBJ1-5, with D uncertain. Germline V gives CDR1 SEHNR, CDR2 FQNEAQ (reference sequence). The CDR3 is 14 amino acids. Trimming shortened V by 1 base and J by 5 bases, and 9 bases separated the two germline ends. CDR3 sequence (DNA): TGTGCCAGCAGCTTAGGCGACATTTATCAGCCCCAGCATTTT. Translating gives CASSLGDIYQPQHF.

The gene calls are TRBV5-1 and TRBJ1-5, with 7 bases matching TRBD1. Germline V lookup: CDR1 SGHRS, CDR2 YFSETQ. After removal of 4 bases from V and 4 bases from J, the junction contained 5 bases not matched to a gene. This CDR3 is built from 14 residues. In nucleotides, the CDR3 is TGCGCCAGCAGCCCGACAGGGTCTAATCAGCCCCAGCATTTT. Its translation is CASSPTGSNQPQHF. Variable domain in full (rest from reference TRBV5-1 and TRBJ1-5): KAGVTQTPRYLIKTRGQQVTLSCSPISGHRSVSWYQQTPGQGLQFLFEYFSETQRNKGNFPGRFSGRQFSNSRSEMNVSTLELGDSALYLCASSPTGSNQPQHFGDGTRLSIL.

This chain joins TRBV6-5 and TRBJ1-2; D is unresolved. V was cut by 5 bases and J by 2 bases, with 9 bases left in between. Germline CDR1 and CDR2: MNHEY and SVGAGI. This CDR3 spans 13 amino acids. The CDR3 DNA sequence: TGTGCCAGCAGTCAGAACAGAAACTATGGCTACACCTTC. Residues: CASSQNRNYGYTF.

This chain connects TRBV30 to TRBJ1-2; 7 bases align to TRBD1. This CDR3 has 15 amino acids. V gave up 4 bases and J gave up 4 bases; unmatched junction bases: 12. The germline gives CDR1 GTSNPN, CDR2 SVGIG (reference sequence). CDR3: CAWTRGAGRIYGYTF. CDR3 sequence (DNA): TGTGCCTGGACCAGGGGGGCAGGGAGGATCTATGGCTACACCTTC.

The chain combines TRBV4-2 with TRBJ1-5, with a possible D match to TRBD1 (5 bases). Trimming removed 1 base from V and 3 bases from J, with 10 bases in between. The CDR3 totals 15 residues. The germline gives CDR1 LGHNA, CDR2 YNFKEQ. Here the CDR3 reads CASSQAGPLNQPQHF. CDR3 coding DNA: TGTGCCAGCAGCCAAGCGGGACCGCTCAATCAGCCCCAGCATTTT.

The chain recombines TRBV6-6 with TRBJ1-1, with unresolved D. Germline V gives CDR1 MNHNY, CDR2 SVGAGI (reference sequence). The CDR3 runs 14 residues. The V end was cut by 4 bases, the J end by 7 bases, with 16 bases between. The CDR3 is CASSFPTQVGEAFF. Here the CDR3 DNA reads TGTGCCAGCAGTTTCCCGACTCAGGTGGGTGAAGCTTTCTTT.

V is TRBV6-1 and J is TRBJ1-4, with TRBD1 identical over 7 bases. The CDR3 contains 13 residues. The junction had 5 bases not matched to a gene; V was cut back by 5 bases and J by 8 bases. Germline assignment: CDR1 MNHNS and CDR2 SASEGT. The CDR3 DNA reads TGTGCCAGCAGTTTCCAGGGGGAGGAAAAACTGTTTTTT. Amino acid sequence: CASSFQGEEKLFF.

The gene calls are TRBV6-4 and TRBJ1-6, with 7 bases matching TRBD1. This CDR3 comprises 13 residues. Trimming cost V 4 bases and J 8 bases; bases outside gene matches: 2. CDR1 and CDR2 (germline): MRHNA, SNTAGT. The DNA of the CDR3 is TGTGCCAGCAGTGTTGACAGGGATTCACCCCTCCACTTT. Its protein product is CASSVDRDSPLHF.

The chain has TRBV5-4 and TRBJ2-7; D perhaps matches TRBD1 (6 bases). Germline-derived CDR1 and CDR2 are SGHNT and YYREEE (reference sequence). V dropped 4 bases and J dropped 1 base, with 9 bases sitting between them. This CDR3 comprises 13 residues. This CDR3 is CASSGQLSYEQYF. The DNA of the CDR3 is TGTGCCAGCAGCGGACAGTTGTCCTACGAGCAGTACTTC. The whole variable domain, filled in from reference TRBV5-4 and TRBJ2-7, reads ETGVTQSPTHLIKTRGQQVTLRCSSQSGHNTVSWYQQALGQGPQFIFQYYREEENGRGNFPPRFSGLQFPNYSSELNVNALELDDSALYLCASSGQLSYEQYFGPGTRLTVT.

This clone has a handful of counts. V and J are TRBV6-5 and TRBJ1-2; D remains unclear. CDR1 and CDR2 from the germline V gene are MNHEY and SVGAGI. V was trimmed by 6 bases and J by 8 bases, leaving 13 bases between them. The CDR3 contains 12 residues. The CDR3 DNA follows: TGTGCCAGCAGAACGCAAGGTGGGGGCTACACCTTC. It yields the protein CASRTQGGGYTF.

V and J are TRBV6-6 and TRBJ2-1, with D perhaps being TRBD1 or TRBD2 (5 bases each). The CDR3 totals 16 residues. The germline V gene has CDR1 MNHNY and CDR2 SVGAGI (reference sequence). V was cut by 2 bases and J by 6 bases, with 17 bases left in between. The CDR3 DNA sequence: TGTGCCAGCAGTTACCTGGGACCCAGGGATTTCAATGAGCAGTTCTTC. It yields the protein CASSYLGPRDFNEQFF.

This chain uses TRBV11-2 with TRBJ1-3; D possibly corresponds to TRBD1 (5 bases). The V end was cut by 0 bases, the J end by 2 bases, with 5 bases between. This CDR3 has 14 amino acids. The germline V gene has CDR1 SGHAT and CDR2 FQNNGV. CDR3 coding DNA: TGTGCCAGCAGCTTAGACAGGGCTGGAAACACCATATATTTT. Protein sequence: CASSLDRAGNTIYF.

In nucleotides, the CDR3 is TGCGCCAGCAGCGAGAGGATTGAAGCTTTCTTT. It yields the protein CASSERIEAFF. The V call is TRBV5-1, the J call TRBJ1-1; D not certain. CDR1 is SGHRS and CDR2 is YFSETQ in the germline V gene. Between the trimmed V and J ends, which lost 4 bases and 7 bases, there was a span of 8 bases. CDR3 size: 11 residues. The variable domain in full, with the rest retrieved from reference TRBV5-1 and TRBJ1-1, is KAGVTQTPRYLIKTRGQQVTLSCSPISGHRSVSWYQQTPGQGLQFLFEYFSETQRNKGNFPGRFSGRQFSNSRSEMNVSTLELGDSALYLCASSERIEAFFGQGTRLTVV.

This clone was recorded only once. CDR3 sequence (DNA): TGTGCCAGCAGTTACTCGAATACCGTCTACAATCAGCCCCAGCATTTT. Its protein product is CASSYSNTVYNQPQHF. The chain couples TRBV6-6 to TRBJ1-5; D gene ambiguous. Looked up from germline, CDR1 is MNHNY and CDR2 is SVGAGI (reference sequence). The CDR3 spans 16 residues. Trimming removed 0 bases at V and 3 bases at J, with 12 bases between.

This chain uses TRBV5-1 with TRBJ1-1; D is ambiguous. There are 15 residues in the CDR3. Trimming took off 0 bases at V and 4 bases at J, with 13 bases between the two ends. Germline V gene data show CDR1 as SGHRS and CDR2 as YFSETQ. This CDR3 is CASSLAGQRGTEAFF. CDR3 bases: TGCGCCAGCAGCTTGGCCGGCCAGCGAGGCACTGAAGCTTTCTTT.

This clone was seen only a few times. The rearrangement joins TRBV5-4 to TRBJ2-5; TRBD1 aligns across 11 bases. This CDR3 has 15 residues. Germline CDR1 and CDR2: SGHNT and YYREEE (reference sequence). V gave up 4 bases and J gave up 6 bases; unmatched junction bases: 8. The CDR3 loop reads CASSDRDRGAQTQYF. The CDR3 DNA reads TGTGCCAGCAGCGACCGGGACAGGGGGGCGCAGACCCAGTACTTC.

The rearrangement joins TRBV5-1 to TRBJ2-1; unclear D gene. There are 14 residues in the CDR3. Germline V gives CDR1 SGHRS, CDR2 YFSETQ. V shed 0 bases and J shed 0 bases, with 4 bases lying between them. The CDR3 nucleotides read TGCGCCAGCAGCTTGGCCCTCTCCTACAATGAGCAGTTCTTC. Translation: CASSLALSYNEQFF.

This sequence joins TRBV5-1 and TRBJ1-4; 9 bases map to TRBD1. This CDR3 has 14 amino acids. Per germline, CDR1 SGHRS and CDR2 YFSETQ. Trimming at V came to 4 bases and at J to 11 bases, leaving 9 bases not matched to a gene. CDR3 amino acids: CASSTGQGQLKLFF. The CDR3 DNA reads TGCGCCAGCAGCACGGGACAGGGACAGCTTAAACTGTTTTTT.

This clone appeared a single time. The V and J genes are TRBV5-1 and TRBJ1-1; D not resolved. CDR1 and CDR2 from the germline V gene are SGHRS and YFSETQ. Trimming left V 5 bases short and J 3 bases short, with 8 bases between. The CDR3 is 12 amino acids. CDR3 sequence (DNA): TGCGCCAGCAGTCGGGCGGACACTGAAGCTTTCTTT. Translating gives CASSRADTEAFF.

This clone has just one count. The chain recombines TRBV27 with TRBJ2-7, with 9 bases identical to TRBD1. The junction had 8 bases not matched to a gene; V was cut back by 5 bases and J by 0 bases. This CDR3 is built from 16 residues. From germline, CDR1 is MNHEY and CDR2 SMNVEV (reference sequence). The CDR3 DNA follows: TGTGCCAGCAGTCCGGGACAGGGCCGAAGCTCCTACGAGCAGTACTTC. It codes for CASSPGQGRSSYEQYF.

V is TRBV25-1 and J is TRBJ1-2; possibly TRBD1 for D (6 bases). V gave up 3 bases and J gave up 4 bases, with 15 bases separating them. This CDR3 has 15 residues. The germline CDR1 and CDR2 sequences are MGHDK and SYGVNS. The CDR3 protein is CASSDPRGRGYGYTF. The CDR3 bases are TGTGCCAGCAGTGATCCGAGGGGCAGGGGCTATGGCTACACCTTC.

The chain links TRBV7-2 to TRBJ1-4, with D unresolved. The CDR3 has 15 residues. Germline V gene lookup returns CDR1 SGHTA and CDR2 FQGNSA. V gave up 1 base and J gave up 8 bases, with 14 bases separating them. DNA of the CDR3: TGTGCCAGCAGCTTAGGGGTCGGGCTTCGGGAAAAACTGTTTTTT. Amino acid sequence: CASSLGVGLREKLFF.

J is TRBJ2-1 and V is TRBV11-2; 8 bases match TRBD1. Germline trimming cut 3 bases from V and 6 bases from J; bases unmatched to any gene: 4. CDR1 and CDR2 from the germline V gene are SGHAT and FQNNGV. CDR3 length equals 14 residues. CDR3 protein: CASSFGQGFNEQFF. CDR3 nucleotide sequence: TGTGCCAGCAGCTTCGGACAGGGATTCAATGAGCAGTTCTTC.

The V gene is TRBV7-2, the J gene TRBJ2-1; TRBD2 matches 7 bases. CDR3 length: 12 amino acids. Per the germline V gene, CDR1 is SGHTA and CDR2 is FQGNSA. The trim removed 5 bases at V and 10 bases at J, leaving 5 bases unmatched. In nucleotides, the CDR3 is TGTGCCAGCAGCCAGGCTAGCGGAGAGCAGTTCTTC. Translation: CASSQASGEQFF.

This clone was detected once. The chain couples TRBV6-5 to TRBJ1-5; D unclear. CDR3 size: 16 residues. The germline CDR1 and CDR2 sequences are MNHEY and SVGAGI. Trimming left V 4 bases short and J 2 bases short, with 15 bases between. The chain's CDR3 is CASSSLTPAGNQPQHF. Written as DNA, the CDR3 is TGTGCCAGCAGTTCCCTGACACCGGCGGGCAATCAGCCCCAGCATTTT.